The 23 T cell receptor beta chains below come from one sample, sequenced in a study of tumor-infiltrating lymphocytes in localized non-small cell lung cancer. The data were produced by immunoSEQ multiplex PCR, yet TCRdb's version contains in-frame clones alone and is incomplete. The profile shows thousands of clones, more than 60% of them singletons. The material sequenced was uninvolved lung tissue not adjacent to the tumor. Source of these receptors: a human donor with non-small cell lung cancer.

The chain has TRBV7-9 and TRBJ2-7, with 9 bases identical to TRBD2. Trimming took 5 bases from V and 6 from J; bases not matched to a gene: 5. Germline-derived CDR1 and CDR2 are SEHNR and FQNEAQ (reference sequence). The CDR3 is 13 residues long. The CDR3 sequence is CASSPSGVGEQYF. The CDR3 DNA reads TGTGCCAGCAGCCCTAGCGGGGTGGGCGAGCAGTACTTC.

The chain recombines TRBV7-3 with TRBJ2-5, with TRBD2 identical over 16 bases. From germline, CDR1 is SGHTA and CDR2 FQGTGA. The CDR3 sequence is 18 residues long. V trimming: 1 base; J trimming: 4 bases; junction bases outside the gene matches: 6. The CDR3 region has the DNA TGTGCCAGCAGCTTAATAGGGACTAGCGGGGGGGCCGGAGAGACCCAGTACTTC. It is translated as CASSLIGTSGGAGETQYF.

This clone is judged medium-sized. The genes are TRBV4-3 and TRBJ1-4; no definite D call. This CDR3 is built from 13 residues. Germline V gene data show CDR1 as LGHNA and CDR2 as YSLEER. V was shortened by 4 bases and J by 10 bases, with 13 bases between the two germline ends. The CDR3 region is CASSPGPGGKLFF. The CDR3 DNA reads TGCGCCAGCAGCCCAGGACCCGGCGGAAAACTGTTTTTT.

The J gene is TRBJ2-7, the V gene TRBV9; TRBD2 is a possible D gene (6 bases). The CDR3 has 16 amino acids. Trimming stripped 0 bases from V and 0 bases from J, with 13 bases between. The germline gives CDR1 SGDLS, CDR2 YYNGEE. CDR3 loop: CASSVGGGASSYEQYF. The CDR3 nucleotides are TGTGCCAGCAGCGTAGGGGGAGGCGCGAGCTCCTACGAGCAGTACTTC.

The rearrangement uses TRBV19 and TRBJ2-5; 8 nucleotides line up with TRBD2. Germline CDR1 LNHDA, CDR2 SQIVND (reference sequence). With 4 bases clipped from V and 1 base from J, the junction kept 2 bases outside the gene matches. This CDR3 is 14 amino acids long. The CDR3 sequence is CASSNGLAQETQYF. The CDR3 DNA is TGTGCCAGTAGTAACGGACTAGCCCAAGAGACCCAGTACTTC.

This sequence joins TRBV27 and TRBJ2-3; D ambiguous. CDR1 and CDR2 from the germline V gene are MNHEY and SMNVEV (reference sequence). V was cut by 3 bases and J by 7 bases, with 5 bases left in between. The CDR3 spans 11 residues. CDR3 nucleotides: TGTGCCAGCAGTTTGGGGAATACGCAGTATTTT. It translates to CASSLGNTQYF.

This clone has more than one count but fewer than ten. The V and J genes are TRBV5-1 and TRBJ2-1, with 8 bases identical to TRBD2. Germline trimming cut 3 bases from V and 9 bases from J; bases unmatched to any gene: 5. This CDR3 contains 13 residues. The germline V gene has CDR1 SGHRS and CDR2 YFSETQ. The CDR3 reads CASSSTSVGEQFF. CDR3 bases: TGCGCCAGCAGCTCGACTAGCGTTGGTGAGCAGTTCTTC.

In its sample, this clone was seen a few times. An end of the junction differs from the germline gene, which may be a read error. The chain recombines TRBV2 with TRBJ1-4; 8 bases line up with TRBD1. The germline CDR1 and CDR2 sequences are SNHLY and FYNNEI. The CDR3 runs to 15 residues. For the CDR3, the DNA is TGTGCCAGCAGTGGGGACAGGAGGAATAATGAAAACCTGTTTTTT. This gives the protein CASSGDRRNNENLFF.

The table lists this clone with a few counts. The chain joins TRBV7-6 to TRBJ1-6; perhaps TRBD1 as D (5 bases). The V and J ends lost 1 base and 11 bases respectively, with 15 bases between them. This CDR3 is built from 15 residues. Per germline, CDR1 SGHVS and CDR2 FNYEAQ. Here the CDR3 reads CASSLEWGNGTPLHF. CDR3 coding DNA: TGTGCCAGCAGCTTAGAATGGGGGAACGGTACACCCCTCCACTTT. The complete variable domain, with remaining parts taken from reference TRBV7-6 and TRBJ1-6, reads GAGVSQSPRYKVTKRGQDVALRCDPISGHVSLYWYRQALGQGPEFLTYFNYEAQQDKSGLPNDRFSAERPEGSISTLTIQRTEQRDSAMYRCASSLEWGNGTPLHFGNGTRLTVT.

The CDR3: CASSSGHNTGELFF. Here the CDR3 DNA reads TGTGCCAGCAGTTCGGGACACAACACCGGGGAGCTGTTTTTT. The V and J genes are TRBV27 and TRBJ2-2, with D possibly TRBD1 on 6 matching bases. This CDR3 is 14 amino acids long. Trimming cost V 4 bases and J 2 bases, with 8 bases left between them. Germline CDR1 reads MNHEY; CDR2 reads SMNVEV (reference sequence).

J is TRBJ2-7 and V is TRBV4-3; 9 nucleotides match TRBD1. J lost 2 bases, V lost 1 base, and 0 bases had no gene match. This CDR3 is 14 amino acids long. The germline CDR1 and CDR2 sequences are LGHNA and YSLEER. The CDR3 nucleotides read TGCGCCAGCAGCCAAGGACAGGGGGCCTACGAGCAGTACTTC. Residues: CASSQGQGAYEQYF.

This sequence joins TRBV5-1 and TRBJ1-5; D may be TRBD1 (5 bases). The germline gives CDR1 SGHRS, CDR2 YFSETQ. The V end lost 0 bases, the J end lost 5 bases, and 12 bases lay between the germline ends. This CDR3 contains 15 residues. DNA for the CDR3: TGCGCCAGCAGCTTGGGTCAGGGTGGACATCAGCCCCAGCATTTT. It codes for CASSLGQGGHQPQHF.

This clone counts as medium-sized (0.01 to 0.1%). The rearrangement uses TRBV10-3 and TRBJ1-1; unclear D gene. V dropped 8 bases and J dropped 11 bases, with 15 bases sitting between them. The germline V gene has CDR1 ENHRY and CDR2 SYGVKD. This CDR3 region has 11 residues. CDR3 amino acids: CAIADTAGAFF. DNA for the CDR3: TGTGCCATCGCTGACACGGCTGGGGCTTTCTTT.

This chain joins TRBV5-3 and TRBJ2-7; perhaps TRBD2 as D (6 bases). Being an ORF, TRBV5-3 has a function that is uncertain. CDR3 length: 17 residues. Trimming removed 5 bases from V and 0 bases from J, with 21 bases in between. CDR3 nucleotides: TGTGCCAGAAGTCCTTCCGGGACGGGAGATCGCTCCTACGAGCAGTACTTC. Encoded protein: CARSPSGTGDRSYEQYF.

The V and J genes are TRBV27 and TRBJ1-2, with 9 bases fitting TRBD1. V lost 6 bases to trimming and J lost 6 bases; unmatched junction nucleotides: 8. Germline loops: CDR1 MNHEY, CDR2 SMNVEV (reference sequence). CDR3 length: 14 amino acids. The CDR3 here is CASREQGAKNGYTF. Here the CDR3 DNA reads TGTGCCAGCAGGGAACAGGGGGCGAAGAATGGCTACACCTTC.

The rearrangement links TRBV9 to TRBJ1-3; the D is unclear. This CDR3 spans 15 amino acids. Germline V gene lookup returns CDR1 SGDLS and CDR2 YYNGEE. The germline V and J ends were trimmed by 3 bases and 0 bases, with 10 bases remaining between them. DNA of the CDR3: TGTGCCAGCAGCGGGACGGTTTACTCTGGAAACACCATATATTTT. Protein product: CASSGTVYSGNTIYF.

The chain joins TRBV2 to TRBJ2-1; D is possibly TRBD2 (6 bases). CDR1 and CDR2 (germline): SNHLY, FYNNEI. The CDR3 contains 15 residues. The ends were cut back, 6 bases at V and 1 base at J, with 13 bases in the middle. The CDR3 DNA sequence: TGTGCCAGCAGGTCGGGACTCCGGTCCTACAATGAGCAGTTCTTC. Its protein is CASRSGLRSYNEQFF.

V usage is TRBV4-2 and J usage is TRBJ2-1; perhaps TRBD2 as D (5 bases). V lost 0 bases and J 3 bases, leaving 12 bases between the germline ends. The V gene's germline CDR1 is LGHNA and CDR2 YNFKEQ. The CDR3 length is 16 residues. The CDR3 DNA follows: TGTGCCAGCAGCCAAGATCAGGCTGGGAGCTACAATGAGCAGTTCTTC. Its protein is CASSQDQAGSYNEQFF.

The chain joins TRBV6-5 to TRBJ1-1, with a possible D match to TRBD1 (6 bases). The CDR3 is made up of 14 amino acids. Per germline, CDR1 MNHEY and CDR2 SVGAGI. Trimming left V 6 bases short and J 3 bases short, with 14 bases between. Here the CDR3 reads CASRRGGRDTEAFF. CDR3 DNA sequence: TGTGCCAGCAGGAGGGGGGGTCGGGACACTGAAGCTTTCTTT.

Concerning this clone: One junction end does not reproduce the germline sequence, and a read error may be involved. The chain uses TRBV7-7 and TRBJ2-5; 7 bases map to TRBD2. This CDR3 is 15 amino acids long. In germline, CDR1 is SSHAT, CDR2 FNYEAQ (reference sequence). The CDR3 DNA reads TGTGCTAGCAGCCAAACCGGGACTACTAAAGAGACCCAGTACTTC. Amino acids: CASSQTGTTKETQYF.

V is TRBV9 and J is TRBJ2-2; D may correspond to TRBD1 or TRBD2 (5 bases each). CDR3 length equals 16 residues. The V end lost 0 bases, the J end lost 0 bases, and 9 bases lay between the germline ends. The germline gives CDR1 SGDLS, CDR2 YYNGEE. CDR3 coding DNA: TGTGCCAGCAGCGTAGAGGGACCTCCGAACACCGGGGAGCTGTTTTTT. It translates to CASSVEGPPNTGELFF.

This clone was seen a handful of times. The chain uses TRBV5-6 and TRBJ2-5; D remains ambiguous. Between the trimmed V and J ends, which lost 6 bases and 0 bases, there was a span of 15 bases. The germline V gene encodes CDR1 SGHDT and CDR2 YYEEEE. This CDR3 is 15 amino acids long. The CDR3 DNA is TGTGCCAGCACCTGGCGTAGGCAGAACCAAGAGACCCAGTACTTC. It is translated as CASTWRRQNQETQYF. The entire variable domain, with the rest obtained from reference TRBV5-6 and TRBJ2-5, is as follows: DAGVTQSPTHLIKTRGQQVTLRCSPKSGHDTVSWYQQALGQGPQFIFQYYEEEERQRGNFPDRFSGHQFPNYSSELNVNALLLGDSALYLCASTWRRQNQETQYFGPGTRLLVL.

This clone was seen more than once but under ten times. This sequence joins TRBV28 and TRBJ1-2, with D uncertain. The CDR3 loop spans 15 amino acids. The V gene lost 5 bases and the J gene lost 0 bases, with 13 bases spanning the gap. The germline gives CDR1 MDHEN, CDR2 SYDVKM. The CDR3 DNA reads as TGTGCCAGCAGTGTTCGCGCAAATCCTAACTATGGCTACACCTTC. Its translation: CASSVRANPNYGYTF.